This passage covers 22 T cell receptor beta chains from one sample sequenced in a study of cytomegalovirus exposure and HLA in healthy donors (dated by TCRdb to 2016 to 2017). The receptor library was made with the immunoSEQ multiplex PCR assay. TCRdb holds this immuneACCESS table with in-frame rearrangements only. Some clones are missing; in checked studies, unresolved V genes explain under half, and the rest has no known cause. Present in this sample are 60,000 to 65,000 clones, about 95% of which were seen just once. The ten largest clonotypes hold almost 6% of the sample. Source material: PBMCs. The receptor set was obtained from a woman between 18 and 30 years old in good health and CMV-seropositive.

This clone was counted only a few times. The chain is built from TRBV21-1 and TRBJ1-5; the table gives TRBD1 as D, unverified against the DNA. TRBV21-1 is described as a pseudogene. CDR3 length equals 17 residues. CDR3 amino acids: CASSESPGQVRNQPQHF. The CDR3 DNA is TGTGCCAGCAGCGAAAGCCCGGGACAGGTGAGGAATCAGCCCCAGCATTTT.

This clone was seen a single time. The chain uses TRBV7-3 and TRBJ2-1; 9 bases fit TRBD1. Looked up from germline, CDR1 is SGHTA and CDR2 is FQGTGA. The CDR3 is 13 amino acids. V lost 3 bases, J lost 7 bases, and 1 base stayed unmatched. The CDR3 DNA follows: TGTGCCAGCAGCTTCGGACAGGGGAATGAGCAGTTCTTC. Its translation is CASSFGQGNEQFF.

This clone was observed once. CDR3 DNA sequence: TGTGCCAGCAGTGAAGCGCCGGGGACTCCCTACGAGCAGTACTTC. This gives the protein CASSEAPGTPYEQYF. The genes are TRBV2 and TRBJ2-7, with D tentatively TRBD2 (6 bases). V lost 0 bases and J 2 bases, leaving 11 bases between the germline ends. CDR1 and CDR2 (germline): SNHLY, FYNNEI. The CDR3 length is 15 residues.

The chain is built from TRBV28 and TRBJ2-3; D may be TRBD2 (6 bases). Germline CDR1 and CDR2: MDHEN and SYDVKM. Trimming removed 4 bases at V and 1 base at J, with 12 bases between. The length of the CDR3 is 15 residues. CDR3 amino acids: CASSSRRRGTDTQYF. The CDR3 DNA reads TGTGCCAGCAGTTCGCGAAGGAGGGGCACAGATACGCAGTATTTT.

The chain couples TRBV7-2 to TRBJ2-4; TRBD2 matches at 10 bases. Germline CDR1 SGHTA, CDR2 FQGNSA. With V trimmed by 4 bases and J by 0 bases, 3 bases remained unmatched. This CDR3 spans 16 amino acids. The CDR3 nucleotides are TGTGCCAGCAGCTGGACTAGCGGACTAGCCAAAAACATTCAGTACTTC. This translates into CASSWTSGLAKNIQYF.

The chain joins TRBV5-1 to TRBJ2-2; a weak D match, TRBD2 (7 bases). Germline V CDR1 and CDR2: SGHRS, YFSETQ. Trimming took off 0 bases at V and 2 bases at J, with 14 bases between the two ends. The CDR3 loop spans 17 amino acids. CDR3 sequence reads: CASSLAGGPTNTGELFF. Here the CDR3 DNA reads TGCGCCAGCAGCTTGGCCGGGGGGCCAACCAACACCGGGGAGCTGTTTTTT.

This clone was detected only once. V gene TRBV2 combines with J gene TRBJ2-2; 8 positions match TRBD2. V lost 0 bases and J lost 4; bases outside the gene matches: 7. This CDR3 spans 17 amino acids. Per germline, CDR1 SNHLY and CDR2 FYNNEI. CDR3 in amino acids: CASSEAGSGVGTGELFF. As DNA, the CDR3 is TGTGCCAGCAGTGAAGCTGGTAGCGGGGTGGGCACCGGGGAGCTGTTTTTT.

This sequence joins TRBV7-9 and TRBJ1-2; D unclear. The CDR3 contains 14 residues. The ends were cut back, 0 bases at V and 6 bases at J, with 11 bases in the middle. Germline CDR1 and CDR2: SEHNR and FQNEAQ (reference sequence). This chain's CDR3 is CASSLAVPRDGYTF. The CDR3 DNA reads as TGTGCCAGCAGCTTAGCGGTTCCGAGGGATGGCTACACCTTC.

CDR3 protein: CASSLIVAGVEDTGELFF. The DNA of the CDR3 is TGTGCCAGCAGCTTAATTGTCGCAGGGGTTGAGGACACCGGGGAGCTGTTTTTT. V is TRBV7-3 and J is TRBJ2-2, with D perhaps matching TRBD1 (6 bases). Trimming stripped 1 base from V and 3 bases from J, with 18 bases between. The CDR3 runs to 18 residues. Looked up from germline, CDR1 is SGHTA and CDR2 is FQGTGA.

The chain combines TRBV9 with TRBJ2-7, with D possibly being TRBD2 (6 bases). CDR1 and CDR2 (germline): SGDLS, YYNGEE. Trimming took 4 bases from V and 2 from J, leaving 19 bases between them. This CDR3 comprises 16 residues. CDR3 DNA sequence: TGTGCCAGCAGCCCACAAGGGAGGACATTAACCTACGAGCAGTACTTC. This codes for CASSPQGRTLTYEQYF.

This clone was counted only a few times. The chain employs TRBV14 and TRBJ2-7, with TRBD1 as a possible D gene (5 bases). Trimming took off 0 bases at V and 0 bases at J, with 12 bases between the two ends. The germline V gene encodes CDR1 SGHDN and CDR2 FVKESK. This CDR3 has 16 amino acids. CDR3 in DNA: TGTGCCAGCAGCCAAGATTGGCAGGGTAGCTCCTACGAGCAGTACTTC. Translation: CASSQDWQGSSYEQYF.

The rearrangement uses TRBV6-1 and TRBJ2-7; 9 nucleotides agree with TRBD2. In germline, CDR1 is MNHNS, CDR2 SASEGT. Germline trimming cut 4 bases from V and 1 base from J; bases unmatched to any gene: 5. CDR3 length: 15 amino acids. CDR3 protein: CASSGALAGSYEQYF. The CDR3 nucleotides are TGTGCCAGCAGTGGGGCGCTAGCGGGGTCCTACGAGCAGTACTTC.

This chain links TRBV7-8 with TRBJ2-5, with 7 bases that match TRBD1. The CDR3 runs to 14 residues. The junction had 4 bases not matched to a gene; V was cut back by 1 base and J by 5 bases. Germline V CDR1 and CDR2: SGHVS, FQNEAQ. For the CDR3, the DNA is TGTGCCAGCAGCTTAGAGGCCAGGGGGGAGACCCAGTACTTC. Protein sequence: CASSLEARGETQYF.

The chain links TRBV7-2 to TRBJ2-7; TRBD2 aligns across 8 bases. Germline CDR1 reads SGHTA; CDR2 reads FQGNSA. Trimming took 1 base from V and 2 from J; bases not matched to a gene: 10. The CDR3 is made up of 17 amino acids. The CDR3 coding sequence is TGTGCCAGCAGCTTAGACCTCGGGGGGGGACTACCCTACGAGCAGTACTTC. Its protein product is CASSLDLGGGLPYEQYF.

The V and J genes are TRBV27 and TRBJ2-7, with D maybe TRBD2 (5 bases). Trimming stripped 5 bases from V and 6 bases from J, with 17 bases between. Germline values: CDR1 MNHEY, CDR2 SMNVEV (reference sequence). CDR3 size: 14 residues. The CDR3 spells CASSAGDLGFEQYF. CDR3 nucleotide sequence: TGTGCCAGCAGTGCGGGCGATCTAGGCTTCGAGCAGTACTTC.

This chain links TRBV19 with TRBJ2-1; D gene uncertain. The CDR3 sequence is 12 residues long. Per the germline V gene, CDR1 is LNHDA and CDR2 is SQIVND (reference sequence). Trimming left V 6 bases short and J 2 bases short, with 5 bases between. CDR3 DNA sequence: TGTGCCAGTAGCCCCACCTACAATGAGCAGTTCTTC. It yields the protein CASSPTYNEQFF.

The V gene is TRBV30, the J gene TRBJ2-5; 11 bases agree with TRBD2. This CDR3 is 14 amino acids long. J was trimmed by 7 bases and V by 4 bases; bases with no gene match: 8. CDR1 is GTSNPN and CDR2 is SVGIG in the germline V gene (reference sequence). The CDR3 protein is CAWKGTSGPGTQYF. CDR3 nucleotides: TGTGCCTGGAAGGGGACTAGCGGTCCGGGGACCCAGTACTTC.

The chain recombines TRBV30 with TRBJ1-2; no clear D gene. The CDR3 has 14 amino acids. Trimming left V 1 base short and J 5 bases short, with 14 bases between. Looked up from germline, CDR1 is GTSNPN and CDR2 is SVGIG (reference sequence). The CDR3 sequence: CAWSESISLYGYTF. In DNA form, the CDR3 reads TGTGCCTGGAGTGAGAGCATCTCCCTATATGGCTACACCTTC.

This chain joins TRBV5-8 and TRBJ1-4, with 7 bases fitting TRBD1. The CDR3 runs 14 residues. Germline lookup yields CDR1 SGHTS and CDR2 YDEGEE. V lost 4 bases and J lost 3; bases outside the gene matches: 3. In DNA form, the CDR3 reads TGTGCCAGCAGCATGGGACAGTCTAATGAAAAACTGTTTTTT. It encodes CASSMGQSNEKLFF.

For this clone: Additional DNA sequences in this sample encode the identical CDR3. The V call is TRBV6-5, the J call TRBJ2-7, with D perhaps matching TRBD1 (5 bases). The germline V gene encodes CDR1 MNHEY and CDR2 SVGAGI. V was cut by 2 bases and J by 0 bases, with 8 bases left in between. This CDR3 has 14 residues. DNA for the CDR3: TGTGCCAGCAGTTACCGAGACAGCTCCTACGAGCAGTACTTC. Its protein is CASSYRDSSYEQYF.

This rearrangement joins TRBV5-8 to TRBJ1-5; no reliable D call. V gave up 0 bases and J gave up 1 base, with 8 bases separating them. The CDR3 runs 15 residues. Per germline, CDR1 SGHTS and CDR2 YDEGEE. The CDR3 DNA reads as TGTGCCAGCAGCTTGGGGCTGTCGAGCAATCAGCCCCAGCATTTT. Protein: CASSLGLSSNQPQHF.

The chain employs TRBV12-5 and TRBJ2-3, with a weak D call TRBD1 (6 bases). The CDR3 length is 12 residues. V was trimmed by 8 bases and J by 4 bases, leaving 10 bases between them. Germline CDR1 reads LGHNT; CDR2 reads FRNRAP. CDR3 nucleotides: TGTGCTAGTATGGGGGCGGCAGATACGCAGTATTTT. Translation gives CASMGAADTQYF.